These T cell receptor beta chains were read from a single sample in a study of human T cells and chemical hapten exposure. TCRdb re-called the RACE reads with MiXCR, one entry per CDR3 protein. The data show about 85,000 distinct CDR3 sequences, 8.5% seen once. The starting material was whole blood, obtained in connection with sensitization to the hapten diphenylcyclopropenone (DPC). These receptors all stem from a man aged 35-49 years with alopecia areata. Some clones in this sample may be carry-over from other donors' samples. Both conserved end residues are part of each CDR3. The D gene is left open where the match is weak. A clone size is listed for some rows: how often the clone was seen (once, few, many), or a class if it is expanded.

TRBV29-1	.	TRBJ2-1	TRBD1	CSALAGGLYNEQFF	TGCAGCGCCCTGGCAGGGGGCCTATACAATGAGCAGTTCTTC
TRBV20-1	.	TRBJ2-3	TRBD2	CSARDLTSGRSVDTQYF	TGCAGTGCTAGAGATTTGACTAGCGGGAGATCCGTGGATACGCAGTATTTT
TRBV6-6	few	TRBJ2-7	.	CASIGAGSYEQYF	TGTGCCAGCATAGGCGCAGGGTCCTACGAGCAGTACTTC
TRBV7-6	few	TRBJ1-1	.	CASSPVGTEAFF	TGTGCCAGCAGCCCCGTGGGCACTGAAGCTTTCTTT
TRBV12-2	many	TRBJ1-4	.	CASRPGQGGEKLFF	TGTGCAAGTCGCCCGGGACAGGGCGGCGAAAAACTGTTTTTT
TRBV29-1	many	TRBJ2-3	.	CSVGGGLTSTDTQYF	TGCAGCGTTGGAGGGGGTTTAACTAGCACAGATACGCAGTATTTT
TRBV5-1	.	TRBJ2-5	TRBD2	CASSYTLTGTSGRAEETQYF	TGCGCCAGCAGCTATACGCTAACCGGGACTAGCGGGAGGGCAGAAGAGACCCAGTACTTC
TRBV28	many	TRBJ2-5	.	CASSGGWETQYF	TGTGCCAGCAGTGGTGGTTGGGAGACCCAGTACTTC
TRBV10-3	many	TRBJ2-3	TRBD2	CAISTSGRTDTQYF	TGTGCCATCAGTACTAGCGGGCGCACAGATACGCAGTATTTT
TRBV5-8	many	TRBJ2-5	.	CASLQSGGLRTQYF	TGTGCCAGCCTCCAGAGTGGGGGCTTACGGACCCAGTACTTC
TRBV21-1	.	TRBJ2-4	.	CASSTLGWDKNIQYF	TGTGCCAGCAGCACCCTGGGATGGGACAAAAACATTCAGTACTTC
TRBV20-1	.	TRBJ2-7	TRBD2	CSATLAGAYDEQYF	TGCAGTGCTACTCTAGCGGGGGCATACGACGAGCAGTACTTC
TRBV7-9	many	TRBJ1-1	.	CASSPQRGAYGTEAFF	TGTGCCAGCAGCCCCCAGCGGGGGGCGTATGGCACTGAAGCTTTCTTT
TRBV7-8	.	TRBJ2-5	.	CASDSAGRSEETQYF	TGTGCCAGCGACTCGGCCGGCCGTAGTGAAGAGACCCAGTACTTC
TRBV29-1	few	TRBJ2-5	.	CSVELVAGETQYF	TGCAGCGTTGAGCTGGTGGCGGGGGAGACCCAGTACTTC
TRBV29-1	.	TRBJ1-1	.	CSVEQVTNTEAFF	TGCAGCGTTGAGCAGGTGACGAACACTGAAGCTTTCTTT
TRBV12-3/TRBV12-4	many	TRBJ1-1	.	CASSLGTSTEAFF	TGTGCCAGCAGTTTGGGGACATCCACTGAAGCTTTCTTT
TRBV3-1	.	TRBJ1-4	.	CASSETVNEKLFF	TGTGCCAGCAGCGAGACGGTGAATGAAAAACTGTTTTTT
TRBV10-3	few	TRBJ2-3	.	CAISESSDTQYF	TGTGCCATCAGTGAGTCATCAGATACGCAGTATTTT
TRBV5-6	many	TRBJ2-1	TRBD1	CASSLGDRHNEQFF	TGTGCCAGCAGCTTGGGGGACAGACACAATGAGCAGTTCTTC
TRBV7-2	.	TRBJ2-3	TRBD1	CASSLVGTGTTDTQYF	TGTGCCAGCAGCTTAGTAGGGACAGGGACGACAGATACGCAGTATTTT
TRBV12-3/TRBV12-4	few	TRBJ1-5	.	CASSWALRGGNQPQHF	TGTGCCAGCAGTTGGGCCCTCCGAGGGGGCAATCAGCCCCAGCATTTT
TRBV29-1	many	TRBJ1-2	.	CSVEEDPYYGYTF	TGCAGCGTTGAAGAGGATCCGTACTATGGCTACACCTTC
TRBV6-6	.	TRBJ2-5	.	CASSYSIIRMVQETQYF	TGTGCCAGCAGTTACTCGATAATAAGGATGGTCCAAGAGACCCAGTACTTC
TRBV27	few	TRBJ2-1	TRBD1	CASSSDSPGQGQFF	TGTGCCAGCAGCTCGGACAGCCCGGGACAGGGGCAGTTCTTC
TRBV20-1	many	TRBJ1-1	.	CSVFPGYNTEAFF	TGCAGTGTCTTCCCGGGGTACAACACTGAAGCTTTCTTT
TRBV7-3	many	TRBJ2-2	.	CASSSYLAGELFF	TGTGCCAGCAGCTCCTACTTAGCCGGGGAGCTGTTTTTT
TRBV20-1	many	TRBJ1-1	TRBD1	CSATINRGFTEAFF	TGCAGTGCTACTATAAACAGGGGGTTCACTGAAGCTTTCTTT
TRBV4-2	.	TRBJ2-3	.	CASSQVAVTDTQYF	TGTGCCAGCAGCCAAGTAGCGGTCACAGATACGCAGTATTTT
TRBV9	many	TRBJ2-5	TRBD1	CASSVATGQETQYF	TGTGCCAGCAGCGTAGCGACAGGGCAAGAGACCCAGTACTTC
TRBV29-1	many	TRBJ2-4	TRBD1	CSVEDRGLAKNIQYF	TGCAGCGTTGAGGACAGGGGACTAGCCAAAAACATTCAGTACTTC
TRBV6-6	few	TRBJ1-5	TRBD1	CASSYPTGGLGQPQHF	TGTGCCAGCAGTTACCCGACAGGGGGCTTAGGACAGCCCCAGCATTTT
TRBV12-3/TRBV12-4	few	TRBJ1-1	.	CASTYSGRWTEAFF	TGTGCCAGCACCTATAGCGGACGATGGACTGAAGCTTTCTTT
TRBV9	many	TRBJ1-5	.	CASSVDGSAVQPQHF	TGTGCCAGCAGCGTAGACGGTTCGGCAGTTCAGCCCCAGCATTTT
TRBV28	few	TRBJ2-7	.	CASSFYYEQYF	TGTGCCAGCAGTTTTTACTACGAGCAGTACTTC
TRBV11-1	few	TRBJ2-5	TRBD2	CASSSGTSGRKTQYF	TGTGCCAGCAGCTCTGGGACTAGCGGGAGAAAGACCCAGTACTTC
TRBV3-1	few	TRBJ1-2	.	CASSHIGTVIGYTF	TGTGCCAGCAGCCACATCGGGACGGTCATCGGCTACACCTTC
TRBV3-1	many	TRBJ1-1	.	CASSQDVGGAFF	TGTGCCAGCAGCCAAGATGTGGGGGGAGCTTTCTTT
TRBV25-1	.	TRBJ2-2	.	CASSETVDTGELFF	TGTGCCAGCAGTGAAACAGTGGACACCGGGGAGCTGTTTTTT
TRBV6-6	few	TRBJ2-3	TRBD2	CASSPLAGVPDTQYF	TGTGCCAGCAGCCCACTAGCGGGAGTTCCAGATACGCAGTATTTT
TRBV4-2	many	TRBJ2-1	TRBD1	CASSRGQGASYNEQFF	TGTGCCAGCAGTCGCGGACAGGGGGCTTCCTACAATGAGCAGTTCTTC